This TCR beta chain was sequenced for a study of blood T cell repertoires in COVID-19. Looking at the study overall: Some COVID-19 samples were acute and others convalescent; all came from the United States, Italy and Spain. The cDNA or gDNA used as material had been derived from T cells, B-cell-depleted T cells, or PBMCs.

In the source study's methods: Estimation of nucleated cell counts relied on the amplification of reference gene primers. Produced via immunoSEQ multiplex PCR; TCRdb's table is partial and in-frame only. The V and J calls and clone size are taken from that table; D and trimming were inferred from the DNA. The profile covers hundreds of thousands of clones, with approximately 87% appearing a single time and about 1.4% taken by the ten largest. Trimming removed 2 bases from V and 8 bases from J, with 15 bases in between. There are 14 residues in the CDR3. CDR1 MNHEY and CDR2 SVGAGI come from the germline V gene.

The rearrangement uses TRBV6-5 and TRBJ1-2; D remains unclear. The sequencing input was peripheral blood. The source of this sequence is a woman in her thirties or forties who had recovered from COVID-19. The CDR3 loop is CASSYGRGPEGYTF. As DNA, the CDR3 is TGTGCCAGCAGTTACGGGCGGGGTCCCGAGGGCTACACCTTC.